This is a list of T cell receptor beta chains from one sample in a study of naive and memory T cell subsets. TCRdb re-analysed the 5' RACE reads in MiXCR, keeping a single row per CDR3 protein. The sample contains 55,000 to 65,000 distinct CDR3 sequences, under 10% of which appear only once. The receptors come from a female donor in good health. Each CDR3 is given with its conserved first and last residue. Each record gives: CDR3 protein, CDR3 DNA, J gene, V gene, D gene, clone size. The D gene is left open where the match is weak. Some rows mark clone size as missing; the rest say once, few, many or name a class of expanded clone.

CDR3aa: CASSLAGGVTDTQYF
CDR3nt: TGTGCCAGCAGCTTGGCGGGTGGAGTCACAGATACGCAGTATTTT
j_gene: TRBJ2-3
v_gene: TRBV7-9
d_gene: .
abundance: few

CDR3aa: CSARTGGEYSEAFF
CDR3nt: TGCAGTGCTCGGACCGGGGGCGAATACTCTGAAGCTTTCTTT
j_gene: TRBJ1-1
v_gene: TRBV20-1
d_gene: .
abundance: many

CDR3aa: CASSIGTRFRNEQYF
CDR3nt: TGTGCCAGTAGTATCGGGACACGCTTCCGGAACGAGCAGTACTTC
j_gene: TRBJ2-7
v_gene: TRBV19
d_gene: .
abundance: .

CDR3aa: CASSLSQETQYF
CDR3nt: TGTGCCAGCAGCTTATCTCAAGAGACCCAGTACTTC
j_gene: TRBJ2-5
v_gene: TRBV13
d_gene: .
abundance: few

CDR3aa: CASSQEGGLADSYNEQFF
CDR3nt: TGCGCCAGCAGCCAAGAAGGGGGACTAGCGGACTCCTACAATGAGCAGTTCTTC
j_gene: TRBJ2-1
v_gene: TRBV4-1
d_gene: TRBD2
abundance: few

CDR3aa: CASSLGQDQPQHF
CDR3nt: TGTGCCAGCAGTTTAGGGCAGGATCAGCCCCAGCATTTT
j_gene: TRBJ1-5
v_gene: TRBV12-3/TRBV12-4
d_gene: .
abundance: few

CDR3aa: CASRQTGGIYGYTF
CDR3nt: TGTGCCAGCAGGCAAACAGGGGGCATTTATGGCTACACCTTC
j_gene: TRBJ1-2
v_gene: TRBV2
d_gene: TRBD1
abundance: many

CDR3aa: CAWSHGPGSYNTEAFF
CDR3nt: TGTGCCTGGAGTCACGGCCCAGGGAGCTACAACACTGAAGCTTTCTTT
j_gene: TRBJ1-1
v_gene: TRBV30
d_gene: .
abundance: .

CDR3aa: CASSEGRGLHTGELFF
CDR3nt: TGTGCCAGCAGTGAAGGCAGGGGGCTTCACACCGGGGAGCTGTTTTTT
j_gene: TRBJ2-2
v_gene: TRBV6-4
d_gene: TRBD1
abundance: many

CDR3aa: CASSATVVGNTIYF
CDR3nt: TGTGCCAGCAGTGCGACAGTAGTTGGAAACACCATATATTTT
j_gene: TRBJ1-3
v_gene: TRBV28
d_gene: .
abundance: few